This T cell receptor (beta chain) was sequenced during a study of blood T cell repertoires in COVID-19. Across the study: There were acute and convalescent COVID-19 samples, and they came from the United States, Italy and Spain. The analysed material was cDNA or gDNA that came from T cells, B-cell-depleted T cells, or PBMCs.

Trimming pared 2 bases from V and 5 bases from J, leaving 4 bases between. The CDR3 spans 12 residues. How the authors handled the data: Estimates of nucleated cell counts were drawn from the amplification of reference gene primers. Here immunoSEQ multiplex PCR was the method, and the copy in TCRdb shows in-frame clones only, minus some. V, J and clone size are those of that table, while D and trimming were read from the DNA. The sample lists under 300,000 clones; 89% were seen once. The clonotype was recovered from a woman aged 40 to 50 who had recovered from COVID-19. The sample comprised peripheral blood. The chain carries TRBV12-3 or TRBV12-4 and TRBJ2-4, with no clear D. CDR3 protein: CASSLLENIQYF. As DNA, the CDR3 is TGTGCCAGCAGTTTACTCGAAAACATTCAGTACTTC.